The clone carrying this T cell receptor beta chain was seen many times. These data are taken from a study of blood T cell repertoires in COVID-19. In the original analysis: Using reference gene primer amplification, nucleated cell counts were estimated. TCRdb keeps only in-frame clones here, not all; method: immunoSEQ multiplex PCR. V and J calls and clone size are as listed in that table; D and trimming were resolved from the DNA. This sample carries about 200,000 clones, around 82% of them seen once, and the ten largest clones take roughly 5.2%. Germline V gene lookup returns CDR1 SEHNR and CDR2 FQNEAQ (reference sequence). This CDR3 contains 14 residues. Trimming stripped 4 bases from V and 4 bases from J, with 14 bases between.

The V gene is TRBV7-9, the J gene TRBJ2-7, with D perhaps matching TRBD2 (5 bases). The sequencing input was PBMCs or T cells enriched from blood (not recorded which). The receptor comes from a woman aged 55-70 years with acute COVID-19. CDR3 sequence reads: CASSSDGLPYEQYV. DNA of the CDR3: TGTGCCAGCAGCTCGGACGGACTCCCATACGAGCAGTACGTC.